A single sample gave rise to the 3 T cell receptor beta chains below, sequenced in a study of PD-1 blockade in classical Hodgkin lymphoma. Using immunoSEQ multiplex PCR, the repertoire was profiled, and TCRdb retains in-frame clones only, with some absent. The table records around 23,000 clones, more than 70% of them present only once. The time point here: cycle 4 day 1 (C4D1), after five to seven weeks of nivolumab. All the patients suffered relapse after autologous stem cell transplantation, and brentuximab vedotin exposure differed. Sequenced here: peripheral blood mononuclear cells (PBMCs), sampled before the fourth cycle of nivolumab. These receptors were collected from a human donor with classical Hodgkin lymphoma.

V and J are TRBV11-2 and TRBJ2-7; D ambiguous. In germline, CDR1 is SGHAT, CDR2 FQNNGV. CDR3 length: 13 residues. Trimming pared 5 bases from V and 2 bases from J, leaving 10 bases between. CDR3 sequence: CASSPHLPYEQYF. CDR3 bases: TGTGCCAGCAGCCCACACCTTCCCTACGAGCAGTACTTC.

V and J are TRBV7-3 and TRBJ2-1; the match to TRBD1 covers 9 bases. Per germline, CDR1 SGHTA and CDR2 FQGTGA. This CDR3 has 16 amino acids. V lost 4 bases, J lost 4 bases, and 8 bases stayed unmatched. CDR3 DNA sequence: TGTGCCAGCAGCTCCCCCGGGACAGGGCTTTACAATGAGCAGTTCTTC. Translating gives CASSSPGTGLYNEQFF.

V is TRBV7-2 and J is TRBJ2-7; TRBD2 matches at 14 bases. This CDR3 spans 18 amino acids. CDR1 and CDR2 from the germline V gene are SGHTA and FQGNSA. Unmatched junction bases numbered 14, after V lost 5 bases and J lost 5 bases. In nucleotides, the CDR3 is TGTGCCAGCAGCCAACCGGGACTAGCGGGAGTAGCGGTAAACGAGCAGTACTTC. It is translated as CASSQPGLAGVAVNEQYF.